The 20 T cell receptor beta chains presented below share a single source sample, sequenced in a study of cytomegalovirus exposure and HLA in healthy donors. PCR primers comprised 60 Vbeta and 13 Jbeta primers. Profiling relied on immunoSEQ multiplex PCR, and the TCRdb table lists in-frame clones only, not all of them. The data hold 110,000 or so clones, with 65% to 85% observed a single time. The material sequenced was PBMCs. The receptors originated from a man aged 50-59 years in good health and CMV-seropositive.

The chain has TRBV2 and TRBJ2-7, with TRBD1 matching over 8 bases. J lost 4 bases, V lost 4 bases, and 3 bases had no gene match. The CDR3 loop spans 13 amino acids. The V gene's germline CDR1 is SNHLY and CDR2 FYNNEI. CDR3 loop: CASSGQGWYEQYF. CDR3 DNA: TGTGCCAGCAGTGGACAGGGGTGGTACGAGCAGTACTTC. The full variable domain, in which reference TRBV2 and TRBJ2-7 provide the parts outside the CDR3, is EPEVTQTPSHQVTQMGQEVILRCVPISNHLYFYWYRQILGQKVEFLVSFYNNEISEKSEIFDDQFSVERPDGSNFTLKIRSTKLEDSAMYFCASSGQGWYEQYFGPGTRLTVT.

This sequence joins TRBV11-2 and TRBJ2-3; 8 bases fit TRBD2. CDR1 and CDR2 from the germline V gene are SGHAT and FQNNGV. CDR3 size: 14 residues. With 7 bases clipped from V and 3 bases from J, the junction kept 6 bases outside the gene matches. The CDR3 nucleotides are TGTGCCAGCACGAAGCGGGAGACTACAGATACGCAGTATTTT. Translating gives CASTKRETTDTQYF.

This chain connects TRBV9 to TRBJ1-1, with D maybe TRBD1 (6 bases). Trimming cost V 4 bases and J 7 bases, with 11 bases left between them. Per germline, CDR1 SGDLS and CDR2 YYNGEE. CDR3 length: 12 residues. CDR3 DNA sequence: TGTGCCAGCAGCCTAGGGGGAGATGAAGCTTTCTTT. It specifies CASSLGGDEAFF.

This rearrangement joins TRBV14 to TRBJ1-1; 10 nucleotides line up with TRBD1. V dropped 1 base and J dropped 4; count of bases not matched to a gene: 9. Germline V gene data show CDR1 as SGHDN and CDR2 as FVKESK. CDR3 length: 17 amino acids. CDR3 loop: CASSQGGTGAWATEAFF. CDR3 nucleotides: TGTGCCAGCAGCCAAGGAGGGACAGGGGCTTGGGCCACTGAAGCTTTCTTT.

The CDR3 DNA reads as TGTGCCACCAGCAGAGATCTTAAGCGGGAGCCGAGGGAGACCCAGTACTTC. Amino acid sequence: CATSRDLKREPRETQYF. The chain has TRBV15 and TRBJ2-5; TRBD2 matches 8 bases. The germline CDR1 and CDR2 sequences are LNHNV and YYDKDF (reference sequence). The ends lost 0 bases at V and 5 bases at J; junction bases unmatched: 11. CDR3 size: 17 residues.

CDR3 DNA: TGCGCCAGCAGCTTGGAAGGGGGAAGGTATGGCTACACCTTC. Amino acids: CASSLEGGRYGYTF. The V call is TRBV5-1, the J call TRBJ1-2; D may be TRBD1 (6 bases). Germline V gene sequence: CDR1 SGHRS, CDR2 YFSETQ. Trimming left V 0 bases short and J 5 bases short, with 11 bases between. The CDR3 length is 14 residues.

Concerning this clone itself: Distinct nucleotide sequences in the sample also encode this CDR3. The rearrangement joins TRBV10-3 to TRBJ1-1, with a weak D call TRBD1 (6 bases). CDR1 and CDR2 (germline): ENHRY, SYGVKD. Between the trimmed V and J ends, which lost 3 bases and 7 bases, there was a span of 9 bases. There are 12 residues in the CDR3. CDR3 DNA: TGTGCCATCAGTGAAAGGGGGATTGAAGCTTTCTTT. It yields the protein CAISERGIEAFF.

This chain connects TRBV9 to TRBJ2-1; D is possibly TRBD2 (6 bases). The germline V and J ends were trimmed by 0 bases and 8 bases, with 12 bases remaining between them. Germline CDR1 reads SGDLS; CDR2 reads YYNGEE. The CDR3 totals 14 residues. The CDR3 nucleotides read TGTGCCAGCAGCGTAGGGCGACTAGTGGATGAGCAGTTCTTC. It yields the protein CASSVGRLVDEQFF.

This rearrangement joins TRBV11-3 to TRBJ2-3; 11 bases line up with TRBD2. The CDR3 has 18 amino acids. The J segment lost 0 bases and the V segment lost 5 bases, leaving 10 bases of the junction unmatched. Germline loops: CDR1 SGHNT, CDR2 YENEEA. The CDR3 sequence: CASSVLLAGEESTDTQYF. The CDR3 DNA is TGTGCCAGCAGCGTCCTACTAGCGGGGGAGGAAAGCACAGATACGCAGTATTTT.

The chain joins TRBV2 to TRBJ2-1; D gene ambiguous. The germline V gene has CDR1 SNHLY and CDR2 FYNNEI. V dropped 2 bases and J dropped 4 bases, with 6 bases sitting between them. This CDR3 contains 13 residues. The CDR3 loop is CASSEMSYNEQFF. CDR3 coding DNA: TGTGCCAGCAGTGAAATGAGTTACAATGAGCAGTTCTTC.

This rearrangement joins TRBV5-1 to TRBJ2-2, with 10 positions matching TRBD1. The CDR3 spans 17 residues. V shed 3 bases and J 4 bases; nucleotides not matched to a gene: 9. From germline, CDR1 is SGHRS and CDR2 YFSETQ. The CDR3 sequence is CASSYGPGQGFTGELFF. CDR3 nucleotide sequence: TGCGCCAGCAGCTACGGACCGGGACAGGGGTTCACCGGGGAGCTGTTTTTT.

This rearrangement joins TRBV7-9 to TRBJ2-5, with TRBD2 identical over 15 bases. The CDR3 is 17 amino acids. Per germline, CDR1 SEHNR and CDR2 FQNEAQ (reference sequence). V gave up 5 bases and J gave up 2 bases; unmatched junction bases: 6. The CDR3 is CASSGTSGGILQETQYF. The CDR3 coding sequence is TGTGCCAGCAGCGGGACTAGCGGGGGGATCCTACAAGAGACCCAGTACTTC.

V usage is TRBV5-4 and J usage is TRBJ1-2, with TRBD1 matching 7 bases. CDR1 is SGHNT and CDR2 is YYREEE in the germline V gene (reference sequence). This CDR3 comprises 16 residues. The V gene end was trimmed by 4 bases and the J gene end by 4 bases; junction bases not matched to a gene: 13. The CDR3 DNA sequence: TGTGCCAGCAGCAGACAAAACAGGGGTTTGGGCTATGGCTACACCTTC. This codes for CASSRQNRGLGYGYTF.

The chain links TRBV6-1 to TRBJ2-1; a possible D gene is TRBD2 (6 bases). V lost 6 bases to trimming and J lost 4 bases, with 13 bases between them. Looked up from germline, CDR1 is MNHNS and CDR2 is SASEGT. The CDR3 consists of 14 residues. CDR3 residues: CASRWGSGYNEQFF. The CDR3 bases are TGTGCCAGCAGGTGGGGTAGCGGATACAATGAGCAGTTCTTC.

This chain connects TRBV29-1 to TRBJ1-2, with TRBD1 matching 8 bases. Germline V lookup: CDR1 SQVTM, CDR2 ANQGSEA. V lost 1 base to trimming and J lost 4 bases; unmatched junction nucleotides: 5. The CDR3 has 14 residues. CDR3 bases: TGCAGCGTTGAAGGCAGGGGGCAGGCCTATGGCTACACCTTC. Protein product: CSVEGRGQAYGYTF.

The chain carries TRBV10-3 and TRBJ2-7; 7 nucleotides match TRBD1. The CDR3 totals 12 residues. CDR1 is ENHRY, CDR2 SYGVKD, per germline. V was clipped by 11 bases and J by 0 bases; unmatched bases: 4. This CDR3 is CAFGQASYEQYF. The CDR3 DNA is TGTGCCTTCGGACAGGCCTCCTACGAGCAGTACTTC.

The rearrangement links TRBV28 to TRBJ2-5, with D possibly being TRBD2 (6 bases). The germline gives CDR1 MDHEN, CDR2 SYDVKM. Trimming shortened V by 7 bases and J by 5 bases, and 11 bases separated the two germline ends. CDR3 size: 12 residues. In DNA form, the CDR3 reads TGTGCCAGCACCGTGGGGGGTGAGACCCAGTACTTC. This sequence encodes CASTVGGETQYF. The full variable domain, completed using reference TRBV28 and TRBJ2-5, is DVKVTQSSRYLVKRTGEKVFLECVQDMDHENMFWYRQDPGLGLRLIYFSYDVKMKEKGDIPEGYSVSREKKERFSLILESASTNQTSMYLCASTVGGETQYFGPGTRLLVL.

The chain has TRBV5-4 and TRBJ2-7; D not certain. Germline CDR1 reads SGHNT; CDR2 reads YYREEE (reference sequence). This CDR3 has 14 amino acids. The V end was cut by 3 bases, the J end by 0 bases, with 10 bases between. The CDR3 sequence is CASSSYLSSYEQYF. The CDR3 DNA reads TGTGCCAGCAGCTCCTACCTGAGCTCCTACGAGCAGTACTTC.

The J gene is TRBJ2-7, the V gene TRBV11-1; a possible D gene is TRBD1 (5 bases). Trimming took off 1 base at V and 5 bases at J, with 18 bases between the two ends. Germline V gene data show CDR1 as SGHAT and CDR2 as FQDESV (reference sequence). The CDR3 loop spans 16 amino acids. The CDR3 sequence is CASSLEIGRAFDEQYF. The DNA for the CDR3 is TGTGCCAGCAGCTTAGAGATTGGCAGGGCCTTCGACGAGCAGTACTTC.

In its sample, this clone was seen once. This chain joins TRBV15 and TRBJ1-2; 8 bases agree with TRBD1. V shed 3 bases, J shed 10 bases, and the junction held 10 bases outside the gene matches. The CDR3 has 14 amino acids. Germline values: CDR1 LNHNV, CDR2 YYDKDF (reference sequence). CDR3 nucleotides: TGTGCCACCAGCAGGAATGACAGGGGCCACCTCTACACCTTC. It is translated as CATSRNDRGHLYTF.